The source of this T cell receptor (beta chain) is a study of somatic mutations in cytotoxic T cells in rheumatoid arthritis. Trimming left V 5 bases short and J 6 bases short, with 10 bases between. The CDR3 has 13 residues. Germline assignment: CDR1 SGHTA and CDR2 FQGNSA. This clone was seen a handful of times. TCRdb's copy holds only in-frame clones and misses some; the assay was immunoSEQ multiplex PCR. The repertoire holds 25,000 to 35,000 clones, with around 86% as singletons. The TCR sequence derives from an adult with rheumatoid arthritis. The chain uses TRBV7-2 and TRBJ2-2; D is unresolved. The sequenced material came from CD8+ T cells sorted from blood. Here the CDR3 reads CASSLVGPGELFF. DNA for the CDR3: TGTGCCAGCAGCCTAGTTGGGCCCGGGGAGCTGTTTTTT.